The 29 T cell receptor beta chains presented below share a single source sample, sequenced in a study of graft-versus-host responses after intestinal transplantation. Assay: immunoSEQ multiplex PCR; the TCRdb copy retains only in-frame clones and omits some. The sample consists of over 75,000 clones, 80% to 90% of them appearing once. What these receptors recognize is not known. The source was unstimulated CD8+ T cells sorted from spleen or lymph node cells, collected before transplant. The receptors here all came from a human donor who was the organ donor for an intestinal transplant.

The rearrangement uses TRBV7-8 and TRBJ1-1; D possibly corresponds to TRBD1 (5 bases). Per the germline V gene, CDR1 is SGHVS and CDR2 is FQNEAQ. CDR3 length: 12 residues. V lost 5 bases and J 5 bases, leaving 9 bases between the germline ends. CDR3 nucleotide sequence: TGTGCCAGCAGCGTTTGGGGGACTGAAGCTTTCTTT. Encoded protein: CASSVWGTEAFF.

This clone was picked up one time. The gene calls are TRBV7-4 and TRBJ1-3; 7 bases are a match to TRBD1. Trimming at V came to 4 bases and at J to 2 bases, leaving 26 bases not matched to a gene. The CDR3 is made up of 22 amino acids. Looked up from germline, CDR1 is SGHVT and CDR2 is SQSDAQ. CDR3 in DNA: TGTGCCAGCAGCTCCGGTTTGGTGGAGGGGGCCCGAAGAAGTCGGACTGGAAACACCATATATTTT. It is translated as CASSSGLVEGARRSRTGNTIYF.

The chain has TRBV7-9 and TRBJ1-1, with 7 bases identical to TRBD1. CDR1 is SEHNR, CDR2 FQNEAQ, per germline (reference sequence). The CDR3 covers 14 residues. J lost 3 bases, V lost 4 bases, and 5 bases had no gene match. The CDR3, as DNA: TGTGCCAGCAGCTCAGACAGGGTGTACACTGAAGCTTTCTTT. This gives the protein CASSSDRVYTEAFF.

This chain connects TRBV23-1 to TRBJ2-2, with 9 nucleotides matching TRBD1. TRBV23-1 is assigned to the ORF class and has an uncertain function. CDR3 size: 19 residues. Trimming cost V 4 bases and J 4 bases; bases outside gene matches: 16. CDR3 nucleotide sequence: TGCGCCAGCAGTCGCTGCTCCGGGACAGGGTCTGATGGCACCGGGGAGCTGTTTTTT. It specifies CASSRCSGTGSDGTGELFF.

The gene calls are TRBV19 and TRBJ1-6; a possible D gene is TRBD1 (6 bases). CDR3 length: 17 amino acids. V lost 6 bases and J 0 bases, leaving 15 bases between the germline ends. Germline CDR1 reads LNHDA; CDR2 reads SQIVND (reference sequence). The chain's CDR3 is CASRADRSYSYNSPLHF. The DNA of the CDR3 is TGTGCCAGTAGGGCCGACAGGAGTTACTCCTATAATTCACCCCTCCACTTT.

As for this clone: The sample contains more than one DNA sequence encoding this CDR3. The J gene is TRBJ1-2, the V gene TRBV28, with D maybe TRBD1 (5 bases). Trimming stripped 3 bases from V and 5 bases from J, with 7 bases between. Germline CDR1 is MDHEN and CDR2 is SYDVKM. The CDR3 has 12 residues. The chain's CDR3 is CASSLTAYGYTF. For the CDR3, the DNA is TGTGCCAGCAGTTTGACAGCTTATGGCTACACCTTC.

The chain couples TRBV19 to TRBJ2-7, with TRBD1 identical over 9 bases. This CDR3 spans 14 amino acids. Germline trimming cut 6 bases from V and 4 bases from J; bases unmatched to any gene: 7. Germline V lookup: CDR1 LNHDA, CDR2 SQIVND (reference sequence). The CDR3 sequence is CASSLGTGKYEQYF. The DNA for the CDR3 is TGTGCCAGTAGCCTCGGGACAGGGAAATACGAGCAGTACTTC.

The CDR3 region is CASSATVGYGYTF. As DNA, the CDR3 is TGTGCCAGCAGCGCTACAGTGGGCTATGGCTACACCTTC. The chain has TRBV14 and TRBJ1-2; D unresolved. The V end was cut by 5 bases, the J end by 4 bases, with 11 bases between. Germline CDR1 SGHDN, CDR2 FVKESK. This CDR3 contains 13 residues.

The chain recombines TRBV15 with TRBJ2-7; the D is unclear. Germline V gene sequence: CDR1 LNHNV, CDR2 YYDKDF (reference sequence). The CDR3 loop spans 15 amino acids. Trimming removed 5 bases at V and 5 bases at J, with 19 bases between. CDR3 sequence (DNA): TGTGCCACCAGCCCCCGGGCAGTATACAAGAACGAGCAGTACTTC. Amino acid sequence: CATSPRAVYKNEQYF.

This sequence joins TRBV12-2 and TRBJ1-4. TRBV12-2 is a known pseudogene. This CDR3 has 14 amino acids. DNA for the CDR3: TGTGCAAGTCGTTCTGAGCCTCGTACGGAAAAACTGTTTTTT. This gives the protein CASRSEPRTEKLFF.

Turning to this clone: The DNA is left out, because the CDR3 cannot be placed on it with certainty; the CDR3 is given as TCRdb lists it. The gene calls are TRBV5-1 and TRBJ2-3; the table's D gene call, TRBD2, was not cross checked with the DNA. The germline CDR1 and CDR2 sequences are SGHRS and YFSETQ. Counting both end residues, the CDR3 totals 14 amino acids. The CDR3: CASSLFLFTDTQYF.

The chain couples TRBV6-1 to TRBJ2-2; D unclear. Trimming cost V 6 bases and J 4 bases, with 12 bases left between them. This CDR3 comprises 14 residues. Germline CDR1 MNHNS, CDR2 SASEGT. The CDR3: CASRDHTVTGELFF. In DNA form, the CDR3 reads TGTGCCAGCAGGGACCACACAGTCACCGGGGAGCTGTTTTTT.

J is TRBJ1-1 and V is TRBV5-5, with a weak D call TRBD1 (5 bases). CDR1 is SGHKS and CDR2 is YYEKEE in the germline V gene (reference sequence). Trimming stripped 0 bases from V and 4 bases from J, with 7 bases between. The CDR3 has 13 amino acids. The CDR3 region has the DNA TGTGCCAGCAGCTTGGTGGGGGTCACTGAAGCTTTCTTT. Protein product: CASSLVGVTEAFF. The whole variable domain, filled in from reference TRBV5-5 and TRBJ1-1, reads DAGVTQSPTHLIKTRGQQVTLRCSPISGHKSVSWYQQVLGQGPQFIFQYYEKEERGRGNFPDRFSARQFPNYSSELNVNALLLGDSALYLCASSLVGVTEAFFGQGTRLTVV.

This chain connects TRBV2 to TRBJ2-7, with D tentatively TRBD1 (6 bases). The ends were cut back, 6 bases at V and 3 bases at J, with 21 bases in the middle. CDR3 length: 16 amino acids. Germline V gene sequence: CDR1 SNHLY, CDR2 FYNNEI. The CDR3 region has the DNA TGTGCCAGCAGCGACCAAGCCGGGACACTTGTCTACGAGCAGTACTTC. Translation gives CASSDQAGTLVYEQYF.

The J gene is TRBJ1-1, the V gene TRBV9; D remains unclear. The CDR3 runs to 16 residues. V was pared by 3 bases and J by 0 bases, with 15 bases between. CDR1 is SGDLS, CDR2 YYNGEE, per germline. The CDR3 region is CASSAGGAQLNTEAFF. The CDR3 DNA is TGTGCCAGCAGCGCGGGAGGTGCCCAGTTGAACACTGAAGCTTTCTTT.

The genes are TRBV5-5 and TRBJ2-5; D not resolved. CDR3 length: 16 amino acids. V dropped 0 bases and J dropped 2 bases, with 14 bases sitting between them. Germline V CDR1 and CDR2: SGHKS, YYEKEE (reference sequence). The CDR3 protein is CASSLAFVASQETQYF. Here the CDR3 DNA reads TGTGCCAGCAGCTTGGCCTTCGTCGCATCACAAGAGACCCAGTACTTC.

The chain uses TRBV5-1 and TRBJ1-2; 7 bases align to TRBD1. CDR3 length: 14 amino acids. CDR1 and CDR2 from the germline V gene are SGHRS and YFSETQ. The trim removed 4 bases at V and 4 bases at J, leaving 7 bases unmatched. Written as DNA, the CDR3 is TGCGCCAGCAGCCTCAAGACAGGGATCTATGGCTACACCTTC. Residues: CASSLKTGIYGYTF.

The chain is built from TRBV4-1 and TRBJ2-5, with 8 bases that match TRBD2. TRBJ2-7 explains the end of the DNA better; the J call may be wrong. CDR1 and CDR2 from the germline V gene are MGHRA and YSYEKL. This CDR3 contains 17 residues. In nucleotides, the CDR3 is TGCGCCAGCAGCCAGCCGGGGGGGCGGGGCCTGGGGCCCGAGCAGTACTTC. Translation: CASSQPGGRGLGPEQYF.

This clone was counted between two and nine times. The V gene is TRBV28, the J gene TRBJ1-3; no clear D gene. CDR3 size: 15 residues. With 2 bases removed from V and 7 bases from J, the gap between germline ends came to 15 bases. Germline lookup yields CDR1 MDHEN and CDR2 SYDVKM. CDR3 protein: CASSLIDISDNTIYF. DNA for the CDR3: TGTGCCAGCAGTTTAATAGACATCTCCGACAACACCATATATTTT. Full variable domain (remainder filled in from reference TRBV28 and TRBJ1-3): DVKVTQSSRYLVKRTGEKVFLECVQDMDHENMFWYRQDPGLGLRLIYFSYDVKMKEKGDIPEGYSVSREKKERFSLILESASTNQTSMYLCASSLIDISDNTIYFGEGSWLTVV.

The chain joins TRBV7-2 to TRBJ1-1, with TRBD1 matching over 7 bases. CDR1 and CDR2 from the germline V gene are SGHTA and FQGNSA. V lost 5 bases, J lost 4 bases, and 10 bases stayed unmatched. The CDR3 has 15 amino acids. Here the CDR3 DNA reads TGTGCCAGCAGCCCCCAGGGAGGGGGCTTCACTGAAGCTTTCTTT. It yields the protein CASSPQGGGFTEAFF.

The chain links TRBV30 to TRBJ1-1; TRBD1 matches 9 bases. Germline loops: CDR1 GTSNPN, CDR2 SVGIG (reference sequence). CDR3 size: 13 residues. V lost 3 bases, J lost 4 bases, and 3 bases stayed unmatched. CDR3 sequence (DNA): TGTGCCTGGAGCGGACAGGGGAGCACTGAAGCTTTCTTT. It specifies CAWSGQGSTEAFF.

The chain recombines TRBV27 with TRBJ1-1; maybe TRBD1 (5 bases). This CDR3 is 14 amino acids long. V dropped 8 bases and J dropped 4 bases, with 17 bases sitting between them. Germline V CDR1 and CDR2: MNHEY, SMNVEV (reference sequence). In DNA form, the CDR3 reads TGTGCCAGCCACAGACAGTGGACGACCACTGAAGCTTTCTTT. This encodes CASHRQWTTTEAFF.

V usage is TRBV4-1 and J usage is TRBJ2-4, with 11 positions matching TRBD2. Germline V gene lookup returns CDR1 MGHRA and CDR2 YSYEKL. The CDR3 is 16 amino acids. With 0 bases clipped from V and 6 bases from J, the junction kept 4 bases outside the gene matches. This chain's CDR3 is CASSQDRLAGGNIQYF. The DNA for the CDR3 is TGCGCCAGCAGCCAAGATAGGCTAGCGGGGGGAAACATTCAGTACTTC.

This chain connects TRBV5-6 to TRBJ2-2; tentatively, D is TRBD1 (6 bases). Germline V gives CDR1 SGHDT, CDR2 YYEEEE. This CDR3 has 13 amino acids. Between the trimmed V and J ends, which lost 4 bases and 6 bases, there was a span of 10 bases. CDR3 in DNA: TGTGCCAGCAGCCCACAGGGCGCCGGGGAGCTGTTTTTT. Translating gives CASSPQGAGELFF.

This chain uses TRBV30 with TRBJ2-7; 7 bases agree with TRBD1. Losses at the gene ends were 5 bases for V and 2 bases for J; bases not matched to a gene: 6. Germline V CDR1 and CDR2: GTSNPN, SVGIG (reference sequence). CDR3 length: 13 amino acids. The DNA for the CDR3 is TGTGCCTGGGACCCGGGACAGACCTACGAGCAGTACTTC. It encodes CAWDPGQTYEQYF.

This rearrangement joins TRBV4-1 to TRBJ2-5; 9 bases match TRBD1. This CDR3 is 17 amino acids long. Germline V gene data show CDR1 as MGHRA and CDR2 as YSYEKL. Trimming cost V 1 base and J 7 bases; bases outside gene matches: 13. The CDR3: CASSQVGIGTGLMTQYF. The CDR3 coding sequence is TGCGCCAGCAGCCAAGTGGGAATCGGGACAGGGCTCATGACCCAGTACTTC.

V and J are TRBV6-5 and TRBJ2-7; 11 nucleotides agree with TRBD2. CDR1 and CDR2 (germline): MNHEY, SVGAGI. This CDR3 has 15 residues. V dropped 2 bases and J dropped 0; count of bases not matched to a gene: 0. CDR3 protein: CASSYLAGGSYEQYF. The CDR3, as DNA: TGTGCCAGCAGTTACCTAGCGGGGGGCTCCTACGAGCAGTACTTC.

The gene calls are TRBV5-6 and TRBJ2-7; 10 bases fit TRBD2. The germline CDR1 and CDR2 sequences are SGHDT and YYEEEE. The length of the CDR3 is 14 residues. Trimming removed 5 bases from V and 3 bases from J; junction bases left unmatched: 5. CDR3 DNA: TGTGCCAGCAGTCTAGCGGGGGCTTACTACGAGCAGTACTTC. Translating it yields CASSLAGAYYEQYF. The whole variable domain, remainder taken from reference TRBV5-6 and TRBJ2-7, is DAGVTQSPTHLIKTRGQQVTLRCSPKSGHDTVSWYQQALGQGPQFIFQYYEEEERQRGNFPDRFSGHQFPNYSSELNVNALLLGDSALYLCASSLAGAYYEQYFGPGTRLTVT.

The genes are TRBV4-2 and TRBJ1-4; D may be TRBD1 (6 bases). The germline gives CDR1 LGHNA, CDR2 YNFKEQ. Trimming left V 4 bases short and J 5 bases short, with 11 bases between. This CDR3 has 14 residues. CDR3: CASSPTGLNEKLFF. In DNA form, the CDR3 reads TGTGCCAGCAGCCCGACAGGCTTAAATGAAAAACTGTTTTTT.